The T cell receptor beta chain under discussion was sequenced for a study of blood T cell repertoires in COVID-19. Study as a whole: There were acute and convalescent COVID-19 samples, and they came from the United States, Italy and Spain. T cells, B-cell-depleted T cells, or PBMCs supplied cDNA or gDNA.

Original handling: Amplification with reference gene primers provided the estimates of nucleated cell counts. Only in-frame clones appear in the TCRdb table, and some are missing; sequencing was by immunoSEQ multiplex PCR. That table gives V, J and clone size, and the DNA gave D and trimming. The repertoire holds nearly 80,000 clones, with roughly 84% as singletons. J lost 3 bases, V lost 7 bases, and 9 bases had no gene match. CDR3 length: 15 residues. Germline lookup yields CDR1 MDHEN and CDR2 SYDVKM. What was sequenced was peripheral blood. This rearrangement joins TRBV28 to TRBJ1-2; 9 bases are shared with TRBD1. The clonotype originates from a man in his fifties or sixties with acute or convalescent COVID-19. CDR3 loop: CASNPGQGLDYGYTF. The CDR3 nucleotides are TGTGCCAGCAACCCGGGACAGGGTCTCGACTATGGCTACACCTTC.